This T cell receptor beta chain came from a study of blood T cell repertoires in COVID-19. Background on the study: Both acute and convalescent COVID-19 samples were obtained from the United States, Italy and Spain. Nucleic acid was either cDNA or gDNA, and it came from T cells, B-cell-depleted T cells, or PBMCs.

Germline CDR1 is SEHNR and CDR2 is FQNEAQ (reference sequence). This CDR3 is 15 amino acids long. After removal of 5 bases from V and 6 bases from J, the junction contained 12 bases not matched to a gene. Original processing notes: Amplification with reference gene primers provided the estimates of nucleated cell counts. Assay: immunoSEQ multiplex PCR; the TCRdb copy retains only in-frame clones and omits some. The V and J calls and clone size come from that table; D and trimming were worked out from the DNA. The sample carries approximately 98,000 clones, about 90% recorded once. Sequencing used peripheral blood. This chain connects TRBV7-9 to TRBJ2-7; TRBD1 aligns across 8 bases. This receptor was identified in a human donor in a cohort sampled during active COVID-19. CDR3 in DNA: TGTGCCAGCAGCGTCCGGGACAGGTTTCTGGGCGAGCAGTACTTC. Translating gives CASSVRDRFLGEQYF.